Shown below are 12 T cell receptor beta chains from a single sample sequenced in a study of human T cells and chemical hapten exposure. The time point was: pre-sensitization, week 0. The treatment denotes: therapeutic diphenylcyclopropenone sensitization with weekly scalp DPC. TCRdb re-derived calls from the RACE reads in MiXCR, one entry per CDR3 protein. The data show over 85,000 distinct CDR3 sequences, 10% to 11% seen once. The sequencing here drew on whole blood, taken in connection with sensitization to the hapten diphenylcyclopropenone (DPC). Every receptor here comes from an older woman with alopecia areata. Some clones in this sample may be carry-over from other donors' samples.

This clonotype was detected only a few times. This chain joins TRBV15 and TRBJ1-2; D is undetermined. The CDR3 has 14 amino acids. The V end was cut by 0 bases, the J end by 7 bases, with 12 bases between. CDR1 and CDR2 (germline): LNHNV, YYDKDF (reference sequence). The CDR3 coding sequence is TGTGCCACCAGCAGAGAGTGGGGATCCGCTGGCTACACCTTC. This sequence encodes CATSREWGSAGYTF.

In its sample, this clonotype was seen many times. The chain has TRBV5-5 and TRBJ1-2; D is undetermined. The V gene's germline CDR1 is SGHKS and CDR2 YYEKEE (reference sequence). CDR3 length equals 13 residues. Trimming pared 4 bases from V and 6 bases from J, leaving 13 bases between. CDR3 sequence reads: CASSQIYGDGYTF. The CDR3 DNA sequence: TGTGCCAGCAGCCAAATCTATGGGGATGGCTACACCTTC.

This clonotype was detected only a few times. The chain has TRBV12-3 or TRBV12-4 and TRBJ2-1, with 7 bases aligning to TRBD1. V shed 5 bases, J shed 13 bases, and the junction held 17 bases outside the gene matches. The CDR3 is 15 residues long. DNA of the CDR3: TGTGCCAGCAGTCATCGGACAGGTTTTCGGGGATTTCAGTTCTTC. This codes for CASSHRTGFRGFQFF.

This clonotype has at least ten counts. The chain has TRBV27 and TRBJ1-1, with TRBD1 matching over 8 bases. The CDR3 runs 12 residues. The junction had 4 bases not matched to a gene; V was cut back by 2 bases and J by 11 bases. Germline loops: CDR1 MNHEY, CDR2 SMNVEV (reference sequence). The CDR3 sequence is CASSLLRGRAFF. The CDR3 DNA is TGTGCCAGCAGTTTACTCAGGGGGCGGGCTTTCTTT.

This clonotype has more than one count but fewer than ten. The rearrangement uses TRBV4-2 and TRBJ2-7; 7 bases align to TRBD1. The germline V gene has CDR1 LGHNA and CDR2 YNFKEQ. The junction had 6 bases not matched to a gene; V was cut back by 0 bases and J by 4 bases. CDR3 length equals 15 residues. The CDR3 coding sequence is TGTGCCAGCAGCCAAGAGAGGGGGCGGTCGTACGAGCAGTACTTC. This sequence encodes CASSQERGRSYEQYF.

V usage is TRBV5-4 and J usage is TRBJ2-1, with a possible D match to TRBD2 (6 bases). There are 13 residues in the CDR3. Looked up from germline, CDR1 is SGHNT and CDR2 is YYREEE (reference sequence). V was shortened by 7 bases and J by 6 bases, with 14 bases between the two germline ends. In nucleotides, the CDR3 is TGTGCCAGCCGGAGGGTTGCTAGCAATGAGCAGTTCTTC. This encodes CASRRVASNEQFF.

Many counts were recorded for this clonotype. The gene calls are TRBV5-4 and TRBJ2-3, with a tentative D call TRBD2 (5 bases). The CDR3 covers 15 residues. The germline V and J ends were trimmed by 0 bases and 1 base, with 9 bases remaining between them. Germline CDR1 reads SGHNT; CDR2 reads YYREEE (reference sequence). CDR3 residues: CASSLGPGGTDTQYF. The DNA of the CDR3 is TGTGCCAGCAGCTTGGGGCCCGGGGGCACAGATACGCAGTATTTT.

This clonotype was observed many times. The chain is built from TRBV7-6 and TRBJ2-7, with D possibly matching TRBD1 (6 bases). Germline loops: CDR1 SGHVS, CDR2 FNYEAQ. The CDR3 totals 15 residues. Trimming shortened V by 0 bases and J by 1 base, and 10 bases separated the two germline ends. The CDR3 nucleotides read TGTGCCAGCAGCTTAGCGACAGGTAGTTCCTACGAGCAGTACTTC. Translation gives CASSLATGSSYEQYF. The variable domain in full, with the rest retrieved from reference TRBV7-6 and TRBJ2-7, is GAGVSQSPRYKVTKRGQDVALRCDPISGHVSLYWYRQALGQGPEFLTYFNYEAQQDKSGLPNDRFSAERPEGSISTLTIQRTEQRDSAMYRCASSLATGSSYEQYFGPGTRLTVT.

The V call is TRBV12-3 or TRBV12-4, the J call TRBJ1-1; TRBD1 is a possible D gene (6 bases). CDR3 length: 15 amino acids. V dropped 6 bases and J dropped 4 bases, with 18 bases sitting between them. CDR3 DNA sequence: TGTGCCAGCAGCCGTTGGTCGGGGGCTGCCACTGAAGCTTTCTTT. Encoded protein: CASSRWSGAATEAFF.

This clonotype was picked up a small number of times. The chain joins TRBV30 to TRBJ1-2; D gene ambiguous. Germline values: CDR1 GTSNPN, CDR2 SVGIG (reference sequence). There are 16 residues in the CDR3. The V and J ends lost 6 bases and 7 bases respectively, with 27 bases between them. The CDR3 reads CACRVTTGVRDGGYTF. CDR3 bases: TGTGCCTGCAGAGTGACAACCGGGGTTCGGGATGGTGGCTACACCTTC.

V usage is TRBV20-1 and J usage is TRBJ2-5, with 10 bases aligning to TRBD2. J lost 4 bases, V lost 0 bases, and 8 bases had no gene match. From germline, CDR1 is DFQATT and CDR2 SNEGSKA (reference sequence). The CDR3 spans 16 residues. The CDR3: CSARDLSGGAVETQYF. The DNA of the CDR3 is TGCAGTGCTAGAGATCTAAGCGGGGGGGCAGTAGAGACCCAGTACTTC.

V and J are TRBV2 and TRBJ2-7; TRBD1 might be the D (5 bases). The CDR3 sequence is 13 residues long. Deletions cut 4 bases from V and 4 bases from J, with 11 bases between. CDR1 is SNHLY and CDR2 is FYNNEI in the germline V gene. DNA for the CDR3: TGTGCCAGCAGTGTGGGGCATTTTTACGAGCAGTACTTC. This codes for CASSVGHFYEQYF.